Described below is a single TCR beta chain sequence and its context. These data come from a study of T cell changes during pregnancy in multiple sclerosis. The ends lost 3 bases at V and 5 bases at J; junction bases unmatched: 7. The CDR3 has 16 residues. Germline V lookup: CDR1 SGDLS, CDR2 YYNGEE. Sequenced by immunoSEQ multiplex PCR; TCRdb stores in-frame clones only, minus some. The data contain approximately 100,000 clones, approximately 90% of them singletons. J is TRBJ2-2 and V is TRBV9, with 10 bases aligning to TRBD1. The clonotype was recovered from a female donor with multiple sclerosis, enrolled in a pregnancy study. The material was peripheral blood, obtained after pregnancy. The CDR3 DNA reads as TGTGCCAGCAGCGGGACCGGGACAGGGGAAACCGGGGAGCTGTTTTTT. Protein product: CASSGTGTGETGELFF.